This T cell receptor (beta chain) was identified in a study of post-analysis software for immune sequencing data. With V trimmed by 3 bases and J by 4 bases, 5 bases remained unmatched. The germline V gene encodes CDR1 SGHAT and CDR2 FQNNGV. The CDR3 loop spans 17 amino acids. Details on this clonotype: Its cognate antigen is unknown.

Incorporated into the TCR beta cDNA libraries were unique molecular identifiers, which served to reduce PCR and sequencing biases. Input populations of roughly 0.85 to 11 million T cells gave rise to a few hundred thousand cDNA molecules. Via MiXCR, TCRdb re-called the PCR reads, giving one row per CDR3 protein. The data hold more than 500,000 distinct CDR3 sequences, with 34% observed a single time. Study results and limitations: In patients, 4 to 6 TRBV segments were more frequent than in controls, with TRBV5-6, TRBV5-1 and TRBV20-1 among them.

This TCR came from a girl aged 2-17 years with multiple sclerosis. J is TRBJ2-3 and V is TRBV11-2; 15 nucleotides align to TRBD2. Sequenced material: blood. The CDR3 here is CASSFGLAGGLSDTQYF. The CDR3 coding sequence is TGTGCCAGCAGCTTTGGACTAGCGGGGGGGCTGTCAGATACGCAGTATTTT. Looking up the rest from reference TRBV11-2 and TRBJ2-3 gives the full variable domain: EAGVAQSPRYKIIEKRQSVAFWCNPISGHATLYWYQQILGQGPKLLIQFQNNGVVDDSQLPKDRFSAERLKGVDSTLKIQPAKLEDSAVYLCASSFGLAGGLSDTQYFGPGTRLTVL.